This TCR beta chain was sequenced for a study of CD8+ T cells in alopecia areata. This CDR3 contains 13 residues. Trimming left V 10 bases short and J 0 bases short, with 10 bases between. Germline V CDR1 and CDR2: SGHAT, FQDESV (reference sequence). A note on this clone: Its antigen is unidentified.

Reverse transcription of extracted RNA yielded cDNA, which provided the sequencing template. Here immunoSEQ multiplex PCR was the method, and the copy in TCRdb shows in-frame clones only, minus some. The data show roughly 150,000 clones, more than 55% seen once. Study results and limitations: Scalp sequencing captures resident alphabeta T cells of normal skin too. Unlike in mice, where it was clearer, TCR sharing across patients was less clear, possibly HLA-related.

Sequenced material: CD8+ T cells sorted from blood. The chain links TRBV11-1 to TRBJ2-1; no definite D call. The sequence derives from a human donor in good health. CDR3 DNA: TGTGCCATCTCGGGCAGCTCCTACAATGAGCAGTTCTTC. Translated, it gives CAISGSSYNEQFF.